The T cell receptor (beta chain) described here comes from a study of OX40 agonist ivuxolimab in advanced cancers. Study at large: Antecedent anti-PD-1, anti-PD-L1 or anti-CTLA-4 therapy was permissible, with approximately 44% having received some.

Clones were read by immunoSEQ multiplex PCR, and TCRdb kept only the in-frame ones, dropping some. The data contain roughly 66,000 clones, roughly 87% of them singletons. V shed 6 bases and J shed 2 bases, with 14 bases lying between them. The CDR3 totals 14 residues. Germline loops: CDR1 KGHSH, CDR2 LQKENI. Study-wide results and limits: Dosing at 0.1 to 3.0 mg/kg was accompanied by clonal expansion of CD4+ and CD8+ blood T cells by week 6.

A word on this clone: Its specificity is unknown.

The source was CD4+ or CD8+ T cells sorted from blood, collected in a trial of the OX40 agonist ivuxolimab. The chain combines TRBV18 with TRBJ2-7; D is unclear. The sequence came from an adult with an advanced solid tumor such as melanoma, head and neck, liver or kidney cancer. This CDR3 is CASSLTTEAYEQYF. CDR3 nucleotides: TGTGCCAGCTCTCTTACTACAGAGGCCTACGAGCAGTACTTC.